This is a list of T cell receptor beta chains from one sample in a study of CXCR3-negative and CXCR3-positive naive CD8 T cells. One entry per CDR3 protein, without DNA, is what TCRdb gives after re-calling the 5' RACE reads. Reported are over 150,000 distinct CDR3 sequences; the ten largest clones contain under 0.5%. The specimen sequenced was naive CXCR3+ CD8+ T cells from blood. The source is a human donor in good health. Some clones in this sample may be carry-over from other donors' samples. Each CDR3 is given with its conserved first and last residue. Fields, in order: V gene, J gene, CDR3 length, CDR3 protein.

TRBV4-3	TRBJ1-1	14	CASSQGTGVTEAFF
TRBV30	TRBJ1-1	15	CAWTASTDLNTEAFF
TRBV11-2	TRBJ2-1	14	CASSSQSEGGEQFF
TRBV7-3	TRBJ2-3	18	CASSLTPSMGASTDTQYF
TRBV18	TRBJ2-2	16	CASSPGPAGANGELFF
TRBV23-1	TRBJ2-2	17	CASNRGALQFFTGELFF
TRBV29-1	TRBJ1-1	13	CSVAHRAGTEAFF
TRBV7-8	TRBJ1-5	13	CASSPPGLWPQHF
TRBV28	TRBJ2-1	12	CPSSLIGNEQFF
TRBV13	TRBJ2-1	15	CASSQPGLALNEQFF
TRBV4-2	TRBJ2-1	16	CASSQENRPSYNEQFF
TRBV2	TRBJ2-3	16	CASSRPRQGGTDTQYF
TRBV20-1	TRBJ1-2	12	CSVWDLEYGYTF
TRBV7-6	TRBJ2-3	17	CASSPGTGNPLTDTQYF
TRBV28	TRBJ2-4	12	CASSFLERIQYF
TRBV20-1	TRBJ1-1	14	CSARDMMGGTEAFF
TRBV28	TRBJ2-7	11	CASSWTYEQYF
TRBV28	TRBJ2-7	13	CASSWTSGNEQYF
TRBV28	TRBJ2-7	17	CASSPGTSGLISYEQYF
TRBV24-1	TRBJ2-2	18	CATSDSWTSGINTGELFF
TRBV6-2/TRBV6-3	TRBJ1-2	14	CASSTPGQSHGYTF
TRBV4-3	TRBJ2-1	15	CASSRASGDYNEQFF
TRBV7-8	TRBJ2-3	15	CASSETAGPFGTQYF
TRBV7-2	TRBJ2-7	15	CASSLGQGTGYEQYF
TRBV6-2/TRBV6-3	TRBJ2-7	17	CASSSPGLAGGAYEQYF